The source of this T cell receptor (beta chain) is a study of spatial heterogeneity in lung cancer. Broader study findings: Within tumors, counts of expanded alpha and beta TCRs tracked tumor mutation counts.

TCRdb itself ran the 5' RACE reads through MiXCR, one entry per CDR3 protein. The sample holds approximately 94,000 distinct CDR3 sequences, approximately 4.4% seen once. The ends were cut back, 2 bases at V and 6 bases at J, with 8 bases in the middle. The CDR3 consists of 13 residues. Germline CDR1 reads MNHEY; CDR2 reads SMNVEV (reference sequence). Specified time point: sample taken at primary tumor resection. Unsorted tumor, nontumor lung tissue or cryopreserved PBMC supplied the whole RNA. Remarks on this clonotype: What it binds is unknown. Possible read error: a much larger clone is one base away. Likely a read error: the CDR3 ends without its conserved phenylalanine or tryptophan.

The specimen was lung tumor tissue, collected at surgery. The rearrangement links TRBV27 to TRBJ2-1; D may match TRBD1 or TRBD2 (5 bases each). The source is a male donor with early-stage non-small cell lung cancer. The CDR3, as DNA: TGTGCCAGCAGTTTAATGGGGGTCAATGAGCAGTTCTAC. Translation gives CASSLMGVNEQFY.